These 19 T cell receptor beta chains were sequenced from one sample in a study of blood T cells in healthy people across ages. Primed by a sample-barcoded 5' primer and a J-beta primer mix, a second PCR proceeded for about 6 to 12 cycles. TCRdb redid the calling of the 5' RACE reads with MiXCR, one entry per CDR3 protein. The repertoire holds hundreds of thousands of distinct CDR3 sequences, with roughly 60% as singletons. Sequenced input: blood. Receptor source: a man aged 25-45 years in good health.

V and J are TRBV4-2 and TRBJ2-7, with D unclear. Germline loops: CDR1 LGHNA, CDR2 YNFKEQ. V shed 0 bases and J shed 7 bases, with 16 bases lying between them. This CDR3 has 15 residues. CDR3 sequence reads: CASSQDSELWGEQYF. CDR3 sequence (DNA): TGTGCCAGCAGCCAAGATTCGGAACTGTGGGGAGAGCAGTACTTC.

This clonotype occurred a few times. The chain is built from TRBV29-1 and TRBJ1-5; no definite D call. The CDR3 loop spans 13 amino acids. Germline lookup yields CDR1 SQVTM and CDR2 ANQGSEA. The V and J ends lost 5 bases and 5 bases respectively, with 13 bases between them. The CDR3: CSVRERTDQPQHF. In DNA, the CDR3 is TGCAGCGTTCGAGAACGTACCGATCAGCCCCAGCATTTT.

This clonotype was seen a handful of times. V and J are TRBV6-5 and TRBJ2-3; a possible D gene is TRBD2 (6 bases). Looked up from germline, CDR1 is MNHEY and CDR2 is SVGAGI. The V and J ends lost 6 bases and 6 bases respectively, with 13 bases between them. The CDR3 extends over 13 amino acids. As DNA, the CDR3 is TGTGCCAGCAGACTGTCTCGGGAGGATACGCAGTATTTT. Translated, it gives CASRLSREDTQYF.

The chain uses TRBV4-2 and TRBJ2-7; weak D call: TRBD1 (6 bases). CDR3 size: 15 residues. Between the trimmed V and J ends, which lost 4 bases and 2 bases, there was a span of 15 bases. The germline V gene encodes CDR1 LGHNA and CDR2 YNFKEQ. CDR3 residues: CASSPRQEYAYEQYF. The DNA of the CDR3 is TGTGCCAGCAGCCCTCGACAGGAGTACGCCTACGAGCAGTACTTC.

This clonotype was observed a single time. J is TRBJ1-2 and V is TRBV7-9; D remains ambiguous. Germline lookup yields CDR1 SEHNR and CDR2 FQNEAQ (reference sequence). V lost 5 bases, J lost 9 bases, and 22 bases lay in between. There are 15 residues in the CDR3. The CDR3 sequence is CASSVTGGRGISYTF. The CDR3 nucleotides are TGTGCCAGCAGCGTAACCGGAGGGCGGGGTATAAGCTACACCTTC. The full variable domain, completed using reference TRBV7-9 and TRBJ1-2, is DTGVSQNPRHKITKRGQNVTFRCDPISEHNRLYWYRQTLGQGPEFLTYFQNEAQLEKSRLLSDRFSAERPKGSFSTLEIQRTEQGDSAMYLCASSVTGGRGISYTFGSGTRLTVV.

This chain joins TRBV3-1 and TRBJ2-3; 7 bases line up with TRBD1. Germline V gene lookup returns CDR1 LGHDT and CDR2 YNNKEL (reference sequence). CDR3 length equals 16 residues. V lost 0 bases to trimming and J lost 4 bases; unmatched junction nucleotides: 7. The CDR3 DNA reads as TGTGCCAGCAGCCAAGAGACAGGGTCAGTCCCAGATACGCAGTATTTT. The encoded protein is CASSQETGSVPDTQYF.

V usage is TRBV4-2 and J usage is TRBJ2-7, with D possibly called TRBD1 or TRBD2 (5 bases each). Germline V gene lookup returns CDR1 LGHNA and CDR2 YNFKEQ. The V end lost 3 bases, the J end lost 2 bases, and 14 bases lay between the germline ends. The CDR3 sequence is 15 residues long. DNA of the CDR3: TGTGCCAGCAGCCAGGGCTCGGGGCCTACCTACGAGCAGTACTTC. It specifies CASSQGSGPTYEQYF.

This clonotype was seen a handful of times. This chain joins TRBV20-1 and TRBJ1-5; D not certain. The V gene's germline CDR1 is DFQATT and CDR2 SNEGSKA (reference sequence). CDR3 length equals 15 residues. Trimming cost V 0 bases and J 5 bases, with 14 bases left between them. The CDR3, as DNA: TGCAGTGCTAGAGATCTGGTTTCTACGGATCAGCCCCAGCATTTT. Translating gives CSARDLVSTDQPQHF.

This clonotype was found once. This likely comes from a read error, as the CDR3 has no conserved phenylalanine or tryptophan at its end. Because the CDR3's place on the DNA is in doubt, the DNA is left out and the CDR3 is given as listed by TCRdb. This chain joins TRBV20-1 and TRBJ2-7. The CDR3 is 14 residues long, counting both termini. The germline V gene encodes CDR1 DFQATT and CDR2 SNEGSKA (reference sequence). Here the CDR3 reads CSAVAVRDFYEQYS.

V and J are TRBV7-9 and TRBJ2-7; D not resolved. V dropped 4 bases and J dropped 1 base, with 17 bases sitting between them. The germline V gene has CDR1 SEHNR and CDR2 FQNEAQ (reference sequence). This CDR3 contains 16 residues. The CDR3 region is CASSSTRLGLSYEQYF. Here the CDR3 DNA reads TGTGCCAGCAGCTCGACCCGCCTGGGGTTGTCCTACGAGCAGTACTTC.

This clonotype was picked up one time. The chain joins TRBV4-1 to TRBJ1-2; 7 bases line up with TRBD1. Germline CDR1 and CDR2: MGHRA and YSYEKL. Trimming at V came to 4 bases and at J to 0 bases, leaving 8 bases not matched to a gene. This CDR3 region has 16 residues. Here the CDR3 DNA reads TGCGCCAGCAGCCTTTACGGGACAGCGTCTAACTATGGCTACACCTTC. It codes for CASSLYGTASNYGYTF.

The chain combines TRBV3-1 with TRBJ2-1; D call uncertain. Germline loops: CDR1 LGHDT, CDR2 YNNKEL (reference sequence). Trimming cost V 4 bases and J 6 bases, with 16 bases left between them. CDR3 length: 15 residues. Here the CDR3 reads CASSPRYVAFNEQFF. The CDR3 nucleotides are TGTGCCAGCAGCCCAAGGTACGTCGCCTTCAATGAGCAGTTCTTC.

This chain links TRBV7-9 with TRBJ1-1; D unresolved. CDR3 size: 13 residues. Trimming pared 6 bases from V and 5 bases from J, leaving 13 bases between. Looked up from germline, CDR1 is SEHNR and CDR2 is FQNEAQ (reference sequence). CDR3 region: CASRRTGGTEAFF. CDR3 nucleotide sequence: TGTGCCAGCAGGCGGACGGGTGGAACTGAAGCTTTCTTT.

This clonotype was seen a few times. DNA for the CDR3: TGCAGTGCTAGAGGGCGCAGCGGGAGTTTTTACGAGCAGTACTTC. It yields the protein CSARGRSGSFYEQYF. This chain links TRBV20-1 with TRBJ2-7; 8 bases are a match to TRBD2. V trimming: 1 base; J trimming: 4 bases; junction bases outside the gene matches: 9. This CDR3 comprises 15 residues. The V gene's germline CDR1 is DFQATT and CDR2 SNEGSKA (reference sequence).

The chain links TRBV7-9 to TRBJ2-7, with 10 bases aligning to TRBD2. CDR1 is SEHNR, CDR2 FQNEAQ, per germline (reference sequence). Trimming removed 6 bases from V and 3 bases from J; junction bases left unmatched: 8. The CDR3 is made up of 15 amino acids. This CDR3 reads CASSPLLAGNYEQYF. The CDR3 region has the DNA TGTGCCAGCAGTCCTCTACTAGCGGGGAACTACGAGCAGTACTTC.

This chain joins TRBV20-1 and TRBJ2-1; D not resolved. The germline V gene encodes CDR1 DFQATT and CDR2 SNEGSKA (reference sequence). Trimming took 2 bases from V and 5 from J, leaving 10 bases between them. This CDR3 comprises 13 residues. Here the CDR3 reads CSARPDPDNEQFF. The DNA of the CDR3 is TGCAGTGCTAGACCGGACCCAGACAATGAGCAGTTCTTC.

The chain carries TRBV15 and TRBJ1-2; D uncertain. The germline gives CDR1 LNHNV, CDR2 YYDKDF (reference sequence). The CDR3 is 14 residues long. With 2 bases removed from V and 4 bases from J, the gap between germline ends came to 11 bases. The CDR3 sequence: CATSRRAGPYGYTF. CDR3 DNA sequence: TGTGCCACCAGCAGAAGAGCGGGTCCCTATGGCTACACCTTC. The entire variable domain, with the rest obtained from reference TRBV15 and TRBJ1-2, is as follows: DAMVIQNPRYQVTQFGKPVTLSCSQTLNHNVMYWYQQKSSQAPKLLFHYYDKDFNNEADTPDNFQSRRPNTSFCFLDIRSPGLGDTAMYLCATSRRAGPYGYTFGSGTRLTVV.

The chain links TRBV7-9 to TRBJ2-4, with D hard to call. V gave up 5 bases and J gave up 9 bases, with 14 bases separating them. Germline V lookup: CDR1 SEHNR, CDR2 FQNEAQ (reference sequence). The CDR3 spans 13 residues. In DNA form, the CDR3 reads TGTGCCAGCAGCGCCGGGTTTGAGGCCATTCAGTACTTC. As protein: CASSAGFEAIQYF. The full variable domain, with the rest looked up from reference TRBV7-9 and TRBJ2-4, is DTGVSQNPRHKITKRGQNVTFRCDPISEHNRLYWYRQTLGQGPEFLTYFQNEAQLEKSRLLSDRFSAERPKGSFSTLEIQRTEQGDSAMYLCASSAGFEAIQYFGAGTRLSVL.

This clonotype was counted between two and nine times. This chain uses TRBV2 with TRBJ2-3, with 8 bases fitting TRBD2. Germline CDR1 SNHLY, CDR2 FYNNEI. Trimming at V came to 2 bases and at J to 5 bases, leaving 6 bases not matched to a gene. This CDR3 is 15 amino acids long. CDR3 nucleotide sequence: TGTGCCAGCAGTGAACGGGGGGGCGTGGGAGATACGCAGTATTTT. It specifies CASSERGGVGDTQYF.